The rows below give T cell receptor beta chains drawn from one sample of a study of blood T cell repertoires in COVID-19. Produced via immunoSEQ multiplex PCR; TCRdb's table is partial and in-frame only. The profile covers 150,000 to 200,000 clones, with almost 80% appearing a single time and roughly a sixth taken by the ten largest. The specimen was PBMCs or T cells enriched from blood (not recorded which). Receptors originate from a woman between 50 and 59 years old who had recovered from COVID-19. Both conserved end residues are part of each CDR3. The D gene is left open where the match is weak. Rows give clone size only sometimes, using once, few, many, or a class for an expanded clone.

cdr3_nt: TGTGCCAGCAGCAGACAGGGGGGCAATCAGCCCCAGCATTTT; cdr3_aa: CASSRQGGNQPQHF; clone_size: NA; v_call: TRBV7-9; cdr3_length: 14; d_call: TRBD1; j_call: TRBJ1-5
cdr3_nt: TGTGCCAGTAGTATACGAGGGAGGCGCGAGCAGTACTTC; cdr3_aa: CASSIRGRREQYF; clone_size: NA; v_call: TRBV19; cdr3_length: 13; d_call: NA; j_call: TRBJ2-7
cdr3_nt: TGTGCCAGCAGCTTTTTTAGGGGGGGACAGGGAGGGAACATTCAGTACTTC; cdr3_aa: CASSFFRGGQGGNIQYF; clone_size: NA; v_call: TRBV7-2; cdr3_length: 17; d_call: TRBD1; j_call: TRBJ2-4
cdr3_nt: TGTGCCAGCAGCACTAGCGGGAGCTCCTACGAGCAGTACTTC; cdr3_aa: CASSTSGSSYEQYF; clone_size: few; v_call: TRBV7-2; cdr3_length: 14; d_call: TRBD2; j_call: TRBJ2-7
cdr3_nt: TGCGCCAGCAGCTCTAGTAGCTCTGGGGCCAACGTCCTGACTTTC; cdr3_aa: CASSSSSSGANVLTF; clone_size: NA; v_call: TRBV5-1; cdr3_length: 15; d_call: NA; j_call: TRBJ2-6
cdr3_nt: TGTGCCAGCAGCCCCAGGGTTCGTATGGGGGGGGCCTACGAGCAGTACTTC; cdr3_aa: CASSPRVRMGGAYEQYF; clone_size: NA; v_call: TRBV7-2; cdr3_length: 17; d_call: TRBD2; j_call: TRBJ2-7
cdr3_nt: TGTGCCAGCCGCTCCGGGACTAGCGGGAGAGATGAGCAGTTCTTC; cdr3_aa: CASRSGTSGRDEQFF; clone_size: few; v_call: TRBV27; cdr3_length: 15; d_call: TRBD2; j_call: TRBJ2-1
cdr3_nt: TGTGCCAGCAGCCAGACTAGCTCCTACTACGAGCAGTACTTC; cdr3_aa: CASSQTSSYYEQYF; clone_size: NA; v_call: TRBV3-1/TRBV3-2; cdr3_length: 14; d_call: TRBD2; j_call: TRBJ2-7
cdr3_nt: TGCGCCAGCAGCTTGCGGACGGGAGGAACCTACAATGAGCAGTTCTTC; cdr3_aa: CASSLRTGGTYNEQFF; clone_size: NA; v_call: TRBV5-1; cdr3_length: 16; d_call: TRBD2; j_call: TRBJ2-1
cdr3_nt: TGTGCCATCAGTGAGTCCAGGGGAAGTTCACCCCTCCACTTT; cdr3_aa: CAISESRGSSPLHF; clone_size: few; v_call: TRBV10-3; cdr3_length: 14; d_call: NA; j_call: TRBJ1-6
cdr3_nt: TGTGCCAGCTCACCGCGCTCCGGGAGCAAAGAGACCCAGTACTTC; cdr3_aa: CASSPRSGSKETQYF; clone_size: NA; v_call: TRBV18; cdr3_length: 15; d_call: NA; j_call: TRBJ2-5
cdr3_nt: TGTGCCAGCAGAGGAGCGGTCGTGGGTACGCAGTATTTT; cdr3_aa: CASRGAVVGTQYF; clone_size: NA; v_call: TRBV13; cdr3_length: 13; d_call: NA; j_call: TRBJ2-3
cdr3_nt: TGTGCTAGTGCCCGACAGGAAAACACTGAAGCTTTCTTT; cdr3_aa: CASARQENTEAFF; clone_size: NA; v_call: TRBV12-5; cdr3_length: 13; d_call: NA; j_call: TRBJ1-1
cdr3_nt: TGCGCCAGCAGCAAAGCAGGCGGGGAGACGACCGGGGAGCTGTTTTTT; cdr3_aa: CASSKAGGETTGELFF; clone_size: NA; v_call: TRBV5-1; cdr3_length: 16; d_call: NA; j_call: TRBJ2-2
cdr3_nt: TGTGCCAGCAGTTGGCAGGGGATGAACACTGAAGCTTTCTTT; cdr3_aa: CASSWQGMNTEAFF; clone_size: NA; v_call: TRBV6-5; cdr3_length: 14; d_call: NA; j_call: TRBJ1-1
cdr3_nt: TGTGCCAGCAGTTTAGGTTCTGTTCAGTACTTC; cdr3_aa: CASSLGSVQYF; clone_size: once; v_call: TRBV12-3/TRBV12-4; cdr3_length: 11; d_call: NA; j_call: TRBJ2-4
cdr3_nt: TGTGCCTGGAGTGTGGGGGGAGGGCAGCCCCAGCATTTT; cdr3_aa: CAWSVGGGQPQHF; clone_size: once; v_call: TRBV30; cdr3_length: 13; d_call: NA; j_call: TRBJ1-5
cdr3_nt: TGTGCCAGCAGCAGAGGACAGGGGTACACCGGGGAGCTGTTTTTT; cdr3_aa: CASSRGQGYTGELFF; clone_size: NA; v_call: TRBV27; cdr3_length: 15; d_call: TRBD1; j_call: TRBJ2-2
cdr3_nt: TGCAGTGCTATTGAGACAGTGGATCAGCCCCAGCATTTT; cdr3_aa: CSAIETVDQPQHF; clone_size: NA; v_call: TRBV20-1; cdr3_length: 13; d_call: NA; j_call: TRBJ1-5
cdr3_nt: TGTGCCAGCAGTAAGACGACAGGGGGCTTTGAGCAGTTCTTC; cdr3_aa: CASSKTTGGFEQFF; clone_size: NA; v_call: TRBV27; cdr3_length: 14; d_call: TRBD1; j_call: TRBJ2-1
cdr3_nt: TGTGCCAGCAGCACTAGCGGTAACTCCTACGAGCAGTACTTC; cdr3_aa: CASSTSGNSYEQYF; clone_size: NA; v_call: TRBV28; cdr3_length: 14; d_call: TRBD2; j_call: TRBJ2-7
cdr3_nt: TGTGCCAGCAGTGTGACAGCCTACGAGCAGTACTTC; cdr3_aa: CASSVTAYEQYF; clone_size: few; v_call: TRBV2; cdr3_length: 12; d_call: NA; j_call: TRBJ2-7
cdr3_nt: TGTGCCAGCAGCTTAGGCGGGAGGAACTACGAGCAGTACTTC; cdr3_aa: CASSLGGRNYEQYF; clone_size: NA; v_call: TRBV11-2; cdr3_length: 14; d_call: TRBD2; j_call: TRBJ2-7
cdr3_nt: TGTGCCACGGGGACAGGGGTCGGCTACACCTTC; cdr3_aa: CATGTGVGYTF; clone_size: few; v_call: TRBV6-1; cdr3_length: 11; d_call: TRBD1; j_call: TRBJ1-2
cdr3_nt: TGTGCCACAACAGAGATAGGCCGCTCAAGCACTGAAGCTTTCTTT; cdr3_aa: CATTEIGRSSTEAFF; clone_size: NA; v_call: TRBV2; cdr3_length: 15; d_call: NA; j_call: TRBJ1-1
cdr3_nt: TGTGCCAGCAGTTACTCGTGGGAGGGCAATCAGCCCCAGCATTTT; cdr3_aa: CASSYSWEGNQPQHF; clone_size: NA; v_call: TRBV6-2/TRBV6-3; cdr3_length: 15; d_call: NA; j_call: TRBJ1-5
cdr3_nt: TGTGCCAGCAGCTTGGATAGCGGTGCCTACAATGAGCAGTTCTTC; cdr3_aa: CASSLDSGAYNEQFF; clone_size: many; v_call: TRBV5-4; cdr3_length: 15; d_call: NA; j_call: TRBJ2-1
cdr3_nt: TGCGCCAGCAGCCAAGGTTTCCCAGGGGGCCGTGGTAATGAAAAACTGTTTTTT; cdr3_aa: CASSQGFPGGRGNEKLFF; clone_size: few; v_call: TRBV4-1; cdr3_length: 18; d_call: TRBD1; j_call: TRBJ1-4
cdr3_nt: TGTGCCAGCAGCCCAATCGGGACAGACTACGAGCAGTACTTC; cdr3_aa: CASSPIGTDYEQYF; clone_size: NA; v_call: TRBV28; cdr3_length: 14; d_call: TRBD1; j_call: TRBJ2-7
cdr3_nt: TGTGCCAGCAGCGACAGGGGGCCCACAGATACGCAGTATTTT; cdr3_aa: CASSDRGPTDTQYF; clone_size: NA; v_call: TRBV3-1/TRBV3-2; cdr3_length: 14; d_call: TRBD1; j_call: TRBJ2-3
cdr3_nt: TGTGCCAGCAGCCAGTCTAGCGGAAACAATGAGCAGTTCTTC; cdr3_aa: CASSQSSGNNEQFF; clone_size: NA; v_call: TRBV14; cdr3_length: 14; d_call: TRBD2; j_call: TRBJ2-1
cdr3_nt: TGTGCCACCAGCAGACCCGACAATGAGCAGTTCTTC; cdr3_aa: CATSRPDNEQFF; clone_size: NA; v_call: TRBV15; cdr3_length: 12; d_call: NA; j_call: TRBJ2-1
cdr3_nt: TGCGCCAGCAGCTCACGGACAGGGGACGGGAAAGCTTTCTTT; cdr3_aa: CASSSRTGDGKAFF; clone_size: NA; v_call: TRBV5-1; cdr3_length: 14; d_call: TRBD1; j_call: TRBJ1-1
cdr3_nt: TGTGCCAGCAGCTCCCGAGGGGGGGTCAGCTACAATGAGCAGCTCTTC; cdr3_aa: CASSSRGGVSYNEQLF; clone_size: NA; v_call: TRBV7-9; cdr3_length: 16; d_call: NA; j_call: TRBJ2-1
cdr3_nt: TGTGCCAGTACCTCAACCCCCACGACAGGGTGGAATCAGCCCCAGCATTTT; cdr3_aa: CASTSTPTTGWNQPQHF; clone_size: NA; v_call: TRBV19; cdr3_length: 17; d_call: TRBD1; j_call: TRBJ1-5
cdr3_nt: TGTGCCAGCAGCGAGGACAGGGGGAATGGCTACACCTTC; cdr3_aa: CASSEDRGNGYTF; clone_size: NA; v_call: TRBV9; cdr3_length: 13; d_call: TRBD1; j_call: TRBJ1-2
cdr3_nt: TGTGCCAGCAGCCAAATGAGAGCGTCGCAGTATTTT; cdr3_aa: CASSQMRASQYF; clone_size: NA; v_call: TRBV3-1/TRBV3-2; cdr3_length: 12; d_call: NA; j_call: TRBJ2-3
cdr3_nt: TGTGCCAGCAGTTTGCATGATGGGGCGACCGCCCACACTGAAGCTTTCTTT; cdr3_aa: CASSLHDGATAHTEAFF; clone_size: NA; v_call: TRBV28; cdr3_length: 17; d_call: NA; j_call: TRBJ1-1
cdr3_nt: TGCGCCAGCAGCCGTATAGCGGGATCCCCCGGGGAGCTGTTTTTT; cdr3_aa: CASSRIAGSPGELFF; clone_size: NA; v_call: TRBV5-1; cdr3_length: 15; d_call: TRBD2; j_call: TRBJ2-2